This passage covers 14 T cell receptor beta chains from one sample sequenced in a study of shared clonotypes between healthy human individuals. TCRdb keeps only in-frame clones here, not all; method: immunoSEQ multiplex PCR. There are roughly 640,000 clones in the sample; over 65% occur only once, and 1.7% lies in the top ten. Input material: memory CD4+ T cells sorted from blood. The subset: CD45RA-negative fraction. All receptors derive from a woman under 40 in good health.

The chain combines TRBV27 with TRBJ1-3; tentative D call: TRBD1 (6 bases). V dropped 6 bases and J dropped 5 bases, with 17 bases sitting between them. The CDR3 has 15 amino acids. Germline V gene lookup returns CDR1 MNHEY and CDR2 SMNVEV (reference sequence). The CDR3 loop is CASRKQGVSRNTIYF. CDR3 DNA sequence: TGTGCCAGCAGAAAACAGGGAGTAAGCAGAAACACCATATATTTT.

In the case of this clone: Other DNA sequences in this specimen translate into the identical CDR3. The chain joins TRBV7-2 to TRBJ2-1; 11 nucleotides match TRBD1. This CDR3 region has 17 residues. Germline V gene lookup returns CDR1 SGHTA and CDR2 FQGNSA. J gave up 3 bases and V 1 base, and 5 bases lay outside the gene matches. The DNA of the CDR3 is TGTGCCAGCAGCTTAGATTCCGGGACAGGGGGCTACAATGAGCAGTTCTTC. Protein sequence: CASSLDSGTGGYNEQFF.

The chain couples TRBV11-2 to TRBJ2-2, with 7 bases aligning to TRBD1. The J segment lost 4 bases and the V segment lost 3 bases, leaving 14 bases of the junction unmatched. CDR1 and CDR2 from the germline V gene are SGHAT and FQNNGV. CDR3 length: 18 amino acids. The CDR3 here is CASSFGLGAGGRTGELFF. CDR3 DNA sequence: TGTGCCAGCAGCTTCGGCCTTGGGGCAGGGGGTCGCACCGGGGAGCTGTTTTTT.

The chain combines TRBV7-2 with TRBJ2-1; tentative D call: TRBD2 (5 bases). Trimming cost V 5 bases and J 8 bases, with 13 bases left between them. Germline CDR1 SGHTA, CDR2 FQGNSA. There are 13 residues in the CDR3. CDR3 DNA sequence: TGTGCCAGCAGCCTCGTTCGGCGGGATGAGCAGTTCTTC. This gives the protein CASSLVRRDEQFF.

This clone showed up many times. The chain recombines TRBV30 with TRBJ1-5; a possible D gene is TRBD1 (6 bases). The CDR3 runs to 11 residues. Germline CDR1 is GTSNPN and CDR2 is SVGIG (reference sequence). V dropped 6 bases and J dropped 6 bases, with 9 bases sitting between them. CDR3 amino acids: CACCRGQPQHF. CDR3 DNA sequence: TGTGCCTGTTGCAGGGGTCAGCCCCAGCATTTT.

This chain joins TRBV27 and TRBJ2-7; 9 bases line up with TRBD2. Germline assignment: CDR1 MNHEY and CDR2 SMNVEV (reference sequence). J was trimmed by 0 bases and V by 2 bases; bases with no gene match: 5. This CDR3 has 16 residues. This chain's CDR3 is CASSLKGLALSYEQYF. DNA for the CDR3: TGTGCCAGCAGTTTAAAGGGACTAGCCCTCTCCTACGAGCAGTACTTC.

In its sample, this clone was seen once. V usage is TRBV7-2 and J usage is TRBJ1-4; D gene uncertain. The length of the CDR3 is 14 residues. The germline V and J ends were trimmed by 0 bases and 0 bases, with 2 bases remaining between them. The V gene's germline CDR1 is SGHTA and CDR2 FQGNSA. The CDR3 coding sequence is TGTGCCAGCAGCTTAGCTGCAACTAATGAAAAACTGTTTTTT. It specifies CASSLAATNEKLFF.

This rearrangement joins TRBV7-9 to TRBJ1-1; D not resolved. The V and J ends lost 5 bases and 3 bases respectively, with 10 bases between them. CDR3 size: 13 residues. Germline loops: CDR1 SEHNR, CDR2 FQNEAQ (reference sequence). In DNA form, the CDR3 reads TGTGCCAGCAGCCCCGGCAGCCACACTGAAGCTTTCTTT. Translating it yields CASSPGSHTEAFF. Full variable domain (rest looked up from reference TRBV7-9 and TRBJ1-1): DTGVSQNPRHKITKRGQNVTFRCDPISEHNRLYWYRQTLGQGPEFLTYFQNEAQLEKSRLLSDRFSAERPKGSFSTLEIQRTEQGDSAMYLCASSPGSHTEAFFGQGTRLTVV.

The chain couples TRBV18 to TRBJ2-5, with D perhaps TRBD1 (6 bases). The germline gives CDR1 KGHSH, CDR2 LQKENI. Trimming left V 6 bases short and J 4 bases short, with 15 bases between. The CDR3 is 14 amino acids. The CDR3 here is CASSFGRGGETQYF. The CDR3 region has the DNA TGTGCCAGCTCCTTTGGGCGAGGGGGAGAGACCCAGTACTTC.

The chain joins TRBV13 to TRBJ1-1, with D tentatively TRBD1 (5 bases). This CDR3 spans 17 amino acids. CDR1 PRHDT and CDR2 FYEKMQ come from the germline V gene (reference sequence). V dropped 4 bases and J dropped 1 base, with 19 bases sitting between them. CDR3 amino acids: CASSSVEGLWGNTEAFF. CDR3 DNA: TGTGCCAGCAGCTCCGTAGAGGGACTATGGGGGAACACTGAAGCTTTCTTT.

The sample holds a few counts of this clone. The chain uses TRBV28 and TRBJ2-7; 13 nucleotides agree with TRBD2. The ends lost 5 bases at V and 3 bases at J; junction bases unmatched: 13. Per the germline V gene, CDR1 is MDHEN and CDR2 is SYDVKM. The CDR3 is made up of 18 amino acids. The CDR3 nucleotides read TGTGCCAGCAGTAGGGGACCCCGGACTAGCGGGAGAGTCTACGAGCAGTACTTC. As protein: CASSRGPRTSGRVYEQYF.

The chain employs TRBV27 and TRBJ1-4; D is perhaps TRBD1 (5 bases). Trimming removed 7 bases from V and 6 bases from J, with 9 bases in between. CDR1 and CDR2 (germline): MNHEY, SMNVEV (reference sequence). The CDR3 contains 12 residues. The CDR3 nucleotides read TGTGCCAGCAAAGGGGTGGATGAAAAACTGTTTTTT. Encoded protein: CASKGVDEKLFF.

V usage is TRBV15 and J usage is TRBJ2-1, with 9 positions matching TRBD1. J gave up 4 bases and V 4 bases, and 5 bases lay outside the gene matches. Germline V lookup: CDR1 LNHNV, CDR2 YYDKDF (reference sequence). This CDR3 is built from 15 residues. The CDR3 loop is CATSNRDRVYNEQFF. The CDR3 coding sequence is TGTGCCACCAGCAACCGGGACAGGGTGTACAATGAGCAGTTCTTC.

At least ten counts were recorded for this clone. This chain connects TRBV19 to TRBJ2-6; no definite D call. This CDR3 has 15 residues. V was clipped by 5 bases and J by 2 bases, with 10 bases between them. Germline V gene sequence: CDR1 LNHDA, CDR2 SQIVND (reference sequence). The CDR3 region is CASSPTPPGANVLTF. The CDR3 nucleotides are TGTGCCAGTAGTCCAACACCACCTGGGGCCAACGTCCTGACTTTC.